The clone carrying this T cell receptor (beta chain) was recorded at least ten times. No antigen is known for it. Amplification of TCR alpha and beta CDR3 regions from RNA used iRepertoire nested multiplex PCR. TCRdb analysed the multiplex PCR reads with MiXCR anew, one entry per CDR3 protein. The sample includes over 650 distinct CDR3 sequences, roughly a sixth of them seen just once. The data derive from a study of glioma-infiltrating T cells. Study results and caveats: Tissue-blood divergence was below expectation in non-neoplastic patients, above in gliomas.

Sequencing was performed on glioma tissue, nonneoplastic brain tissue, or PBMCs (not recorded which). The clonotype comes from a human donor with low-grade glioma or glioblastoma, undergoing nonglioma brain surgery, or in good health (not recorded which).

CDR3 amino acids: CASSFASPGANVLTF. The CDR3 DNA sequence: TGTGCCAGCAGCTTCGCCAGCCCCGGGGCCAACGTCCTGACTTTC. The rearrangement links TRBV11-3 to TRBJ2-6; D gene ambiguous. The V end was cut by 3 bases, the J end by 4 bases, with 10 bases between. CDR3 length: 15 amino acids. Per the germline V gene, CDR1 is SGHNT and CDR2 is YENEEA. The whole variable domain, remainder taken from reference TRBV11-3 and TRBJ2-6, is EAGVVQSPRYKIIEKKQPVAFWCNPISGHNTLYWYLQNLGQGPELLIRYENEEAVDDSQLPKDRFSAERLKGVDSTLKIQPAELGDSAVYLCASSFASPGANVLTFGAGSRLTVL.